This entry features one TCR beta chain sequence. The source of the sample is a study of memory CD4+ T cells and cytomegalovirus serostatus. Germline V gene lookup returns CDR1 SGHNT and CDR2 YYREEE (reference sequence). V was cut by 4 bases and J by 1 base, with 16 bases left in between. The CDR3 runs to 16 residues. Sequencing used immunoSEQ multiplex PCR; TCRdb keeps in-frame clones, though not all of them. The repertoire holds roughly 50,000 clones, with less than 85% as singletons. The sort gate was single viable CD3+CD4+CD8-CD45RO+ cells for memory CD4+ T cells. The chain links TRBV5-4 to TRBJ2-3; D not certain. The clonotype comes from an adult in good health and CMV-seronegative. Sequenced input: memory CD4+ T cells from blood. The CDR3 is CASSPGGRAGTDTQYF. CDR3 DNA sequence: TGTGCCAGCAGCCCAGGCGGCCGGGCCGGCACAGATACGCAGTATTTT.